This T cell receptor beta chain appears in the sequencing data of a study of CD8+CD57+ T cells in acquired aplastic anemia. The patients chosen for sequencing had shown expansion of CD8+CD57+ cells (detected by flow cytometry). No therapy had been given to the patients at the time of blood sampling. Overall study results and limits: Patients and controls were not found to differ significantly in CD8+ Simpson's diversity. In common between the patients and the controls were twenty-nine CD8+ CDR3 sequences.

The CDR3 extends over 16 amino acids. The ends were cut back, 11 bases at V and 8 bases at J, with 30 bases in the middle. Germline-derived CDR1 and CDR2 are LNHDA and SQIVND (reference sequence). The study profiled TCR beta VDJ and CDR3 using genomic DNA as template. TCRdb analysed the reads with MiXCR anew, one entry per CDR3 protein. This sample yields under 500,000 distinct CDR3 sequences, of which around a third are seen a single time; under 0.95% belongs to the top ten. This clonotype has at least ten counts. Its specificity is not known. This receptor was identified in a human donor with aplastic anemia. The chain joins TRBV19 to TRBJ1-2, with D maybe TRBD1 (5 bases). The sequenced sample was sorted CD4+, CD8+, or CD8+CD57+ T cells (not recorded which) from PBMCs. In nucleotides, the CDR3 is TGTGCCGCAAACTGGGGCCACGGGATGGCTGAGGGCGGCTACACCTTC. It encodes CAANWGHGMAEGGYTF. The variable domain in full, completed from reference TRBV19 and TRBJ1-2, reads DGGITQSPKYLFRKEGQNVTLSCEQNLNHDAMYWYRQDPGQGLRLIYYSQIVNDFQKGDIAEGYSVSREKKESFPLTVTSAQKNPTAFYLCAANWGHGMAEGGYTFGSGTRLTVV.